Sequencing of this T cell receptor beta chain was carried out in a study of control samples from healthy donors and cancer patients. The CDR3 totals 16 residues. The germline V gene encodes CDR1 SGHTS and CDR2 YDEGEE. The trim removed 1 base at V and 5 bases at J, leaving 8 bases unmatched. Method: immunoSEQ multiplex PCR; TCRdb's copy keeps in-frame clones and lacks some. Among 60,000 to 95,000 clones listed, more than 75% were seen once. The sequenced sample consisted of blood. This clonotype originated in a man aged 45-60 years in good health. The chain links TRBV5-8 to TRBJ2-1; TRBD1 agrees at 8 bases. Here the CDR3 reads CASSLWQGATDNEQFF. The CDR3 nucleotides are TGTGCCAGCAGCTTGTGGCAGGGGGCGACTGACAATGAGCAGTTCTTC.